This T cell receptor (beta chain) was recorded in a study of blood T cell repertoires in COVID-19. Whole-study context: Both acute and convalescent COVID-19 samples were obtained from the United States, Italy and Spain. The cDNA or gDNA used as material had been derived from T cells, B-cell-depleted T cells, or PBMCs.

Per the original data handling: Reference gene primer amplification gave estimated nucleated cell counts. Sequencing was performed with immunoSEQ multiplex PCR; in TCRdb, only in-frame clones are kept and a portion is missing. The D gene and trimming were derived from the DNA, and the V and J assignments and clone size from that table. The sample lists about 100,000 clones; about 91% were seen once. CDR1 is SEHNR and CDR2 is FQNEAQ in the germline V gene (reference sequence). Trimming took 3 bases from V and 0 from J; bases not matched to a gene: 5. CDR3 length: 17 amino acids. Sequenced material: peripheral blood. The TCR comes from a man aged 50 to 59 with active or convalescent COVID-19. The chain joins TRBV7-9 to TRBJ2-1, with TRBD2 matching 10 bases. The CDR3 loop reads CASSLSSSGSSYNEQFF. CDR3 bases: TGTGCCAGCAGCTTGTCGTCTAGCGGGAGCTCCTACAATGAGCAGTTCTTC.